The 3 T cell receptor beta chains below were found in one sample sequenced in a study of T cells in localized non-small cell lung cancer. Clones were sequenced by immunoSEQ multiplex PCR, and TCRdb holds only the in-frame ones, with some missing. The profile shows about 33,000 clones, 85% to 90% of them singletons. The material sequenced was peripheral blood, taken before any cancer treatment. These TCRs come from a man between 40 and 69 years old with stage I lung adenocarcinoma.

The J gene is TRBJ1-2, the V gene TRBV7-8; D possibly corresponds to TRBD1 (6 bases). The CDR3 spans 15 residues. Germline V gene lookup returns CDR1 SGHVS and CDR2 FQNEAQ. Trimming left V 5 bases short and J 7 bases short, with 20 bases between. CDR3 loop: CASSPGTRGSGGYTF. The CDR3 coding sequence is TGTGCCAGCAGCCCGGGGACAAGGGGGAGTGGTGGCTACACCTTC.

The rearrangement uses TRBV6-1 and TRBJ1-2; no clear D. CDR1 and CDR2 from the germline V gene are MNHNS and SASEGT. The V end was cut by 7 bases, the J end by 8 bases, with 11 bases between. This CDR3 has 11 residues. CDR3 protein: CASTGSLGYTF. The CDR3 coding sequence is TGTGCCAGCACCGGTTCGCTCGGCTACACCTTC.

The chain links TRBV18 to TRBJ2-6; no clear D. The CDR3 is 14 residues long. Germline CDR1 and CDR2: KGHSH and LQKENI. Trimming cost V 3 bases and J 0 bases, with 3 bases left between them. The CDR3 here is CASSPSSGANVLTF. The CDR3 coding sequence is TGTGCCAGCTCACCCAGCTCTGGGGCCAACGTCCTGACTTTC.